The next 8 T cell receptor beta chains were all read from a single sample in a study of blood T cell repertoires in COVID-19. Sequenced by immunoSEQ multiplex PCR; TCRdb stores in-frame clones only, minus some. In the table there are about 330,000 clones, approximately 85% of which are singletons. Sequencing was done on a sample of peripheral blood. These receptors all come from a human donor in a cohort sampled during active COVID-19.

The V call is TRBV28, the J call TRBJ2-3, with TRBD1 matching over 8 bases. CDR1 is MDHEN and CDR2 is SYDVKM in the germline V gene. This CDR3 is built from 14 residues. V lost 4 bases and J lost 3; bases outside the gene matches: 3. CDR3 in DNA: TGTGCCAGCAGTTCAGGGGGCGAGACAGATACGCAGTATTTT. Translating gives CASSSGGETDTQYF.

CDR3 sequence (DNA): TGTGCCAGCAGTGATGGCCCATTTCAGCCCCAGCATTTT. Encoded protein: CASSDGPFQPQHF. The rearrangement links TRBV6-1 to TRBJ1-5; D unclear. Per the germline V gene, CDR1 is MNHNS and CDR2 is SASEGT. V dropped 3 bases and J dropped 6 bases, with 9 bases sitting between them. This CDR3 is built from 13 residues.

The V call is TRBV3-1 (or the pseudogene TRBV3-2), the J call TRBJ2-2, with D perhaps matching TRBD1 (5 bases). The CDR3 is 15 residues long. Trimming cost V 0 bases and J 3 bases, with 8 bases left between them. CDR1 is LGHDT, CDR2 YNNKEL, per germline (reference sequence). The DNA of the CDR3 is TGTGCCAGCAGCCAAGACAGGGTAGACACCGGGGAGCTGTTTTTT. It translates to CASSQDRVDTGELFF.

The CDR3 DNA follows: TGTGCCAGCAGCGGACAGAGAGCTAACTATGGCTACACCTTC. Its protein product is CASSGQRANYGYTF. The rearrangement joins TRBV5-4 to TRBJ1-2; possibly TRBD1 for D (6 bases). CDR1 is SGHNT and CDR2 is YYREEE in the germline V gene (reference sequence). The CDR3 runs 14 residues. The V and J ends lost 4 bases and 0 bases respectively, with 10 bases between them.

The rearrangement uses TRBV5-4 and TRBJ2-5; weak D call: TRBD2 (7 bases). This CDR3 contains 16 residues. CDR1 is SGHNT, CDR2 YYREEE, per germline (reference sequence). V lost 4 bases and J 4 bases, leaving 20 bases between the germline ends. The CDR3 nucleotides are TGTGCCAGCAGCGAACCAAGTAGGGGGGGCAGAGAGACCCAGTACTTC. It is translated as CASSEPSRGGRETQYF.

V usage is TRBV5-1 and J usage is TRBJ2-6; 11 bases align to TRBD1. The CDR3 covers 19 residues. Trimming at V came to 4 bases and at J to 0 bases, leaving 9 bases not matched to a gene. Germline V gives CDR1 SGHRS, CDR2 YFSETQ. The CDR3 loop is CASSPGTGGSSSGANVLTF. CDR3 nucleotides: TGCGCCAGCAGCCCCGGGACAGGGGGGTCCAGCTCTGGGGCCAACGTCCTGACTTTC.

The rearrangement joins TRBV7-2 to TRBJ1-1, with TRBD1 identical over 7 bases. The CDR3 is made up of 14 amino acids. With 6 bases clipped from V and 5 bases from J, the junction kept 9 bases outside the gene matches. From germline, CDR1 is SGHTA and CDR2 FQGNSA. CDR3 in DNA: TGTGCCAGCAGTCGAGACAGGGCGAGGACTGAAGCTTTCTTT. Translation: CASSRDRARTEAFF.

This clone was found a few times. The chain uses TRBV5-1 and TRBJ1-4; D unresolved. Trimming stripped 4 bases from V and 0 bases from J, with 4 bases between. The CDR3 is made up of 13 amino acids. Germline V gene sequence: CDR1 SGHRS, CDR2 YFSETQ. The CDR3 spells CASSTTTNEKLFF. The CDR3 nucleotides read TGCGCCAGCAGCACAACAACTAATGAAAAACTGTTTTTT.